This T cell receptor (beta chain) was recovered during a study of blood T cell repertoires in COVID-19. Study-level background: From the United States, Italy and Spain came samples of acute and convalescent COVID-19. Nucleic acid was either cDNA or gDNA, and it came from T cells, B-cell-depleted T cells, or PBMCs.

The CDR3 has 14 amino acids. Germline assignment: CDR1 MGHRA and CDR2 YSYEKL. V was pared by 5 bases and J by 7 bases, with 8 bases of the junction left unmatched. Study processing details: Amplification of reference gene primers was used by the study to estimate nucleated cell counts. Profiling relied on immunoSEQ multiplex PCR, and the TCRdb table lists in-frame clones only, not all of them. That table furnishes V, J and clone size, whereas the DNA furnished D and trimming. The table has around 99,000 clones, about nine tenths seen once. A single count supports this clone. The clonotype originates from a man in his forties or fifties with acute or convalescent COVID-19. J is TRBJ1-1 and V is TRBV4-1, with TRBD1 matching over 9 bases. The sample consisted of peripheral blood. The CDR3 DNA is TGCGCCAGCAGCACAGGACAGGGGCACTATGAAGCTTTCTTT. Protein: CASSTGQGHYEAFF.